Listed below are T cell receptor beta chains from one sample, sequenced in a study of blood T cell repertoires in COVID-19. Assay used: immunoSEQ multiplex PCR; TCRdb lists only in-frame clones, some missing. The table records 200,000 to 300,000 clones, about 91% of them present only once. The specimen was PBMCs or T cells enriched from blood (not recorded which). The receptor source for this set is a woman between 40 and 50 years old with acute COVID-19. The CDR3 runs from the conserved cysteine through the conserved F or W. A D gene is named only where the DNA matches it firmly. The size entry is marked missing in some rows and otherwise reads once, few, many or a size class.

TRBD1	TRBV12-5	NA	TRBJ1-5	TGTGCTAGTGGTTTAGTCCTCGGGACAGAGGGCGATCAGCCCCAGCATTTT	CASGLVLGTEGDQPQHF
TRBD1	TRBV2	NA	TRBJ1-4	TGTGCCAGCAGTGACGTCAGGGGGCTTGGCGAAAAACTGTTTTTT	CASSDVRGLGEKLFF
NA	TRBV11-3	NA	TRBJ2-1	TGTGCCAGCAGCTTAGTTAGGAGCAATGAGCAGTTCTTC	CASSLVRSNEQFF
TRBD2	TRBV18	NA	TRBJ2-7	TGTGCCAGCTCATCGCGGACTAGCTACTACGAGCAGTACTTC	CASSSRTSYYEQYF
NA	TRBV19	NA	TRBJ1-5	TGTGCCAGTAGTATAGGCGCAGGCCCCCAGCATTTT	CASSIGAGPQHF
TRBD1	TRBV7-2	NA	TRBJ1-6	TGTGCCAGCAGCTTAAGGGGACAGGGGTTGGGATATAATTCACCCCTCCACTTT	CASSLRGQGLGYNSPLHF
TRBD1	TRBV11-2	NA	TRBJ1-6	TGTGCCAGCAGCTTAGGGCCAGGGGGCGGGTCACCCCTCCACTTT	CASSLGPGGGSPLHF
NA	TRBV18	NA	TRBJ2-1	TGTGCCAGCTCACCAACAGGCTCCTACAATGAGCAGTTCTTC	CASSPTGSYNEQFF
TRBD1	TRBV18	NA	TRBJ2-1	TGTGCCAGCTCCACCCTGACAGGGGAGGAGCAGTTCTTC	CASSTLTGEEQFF
TRBD1	TRBV7-2	NA	TRBJ1-2	TGTGCCAGCAGCCGCACAGGGGGGAACGGCTACACCTTC	CASSRTGGNGYTF
TRBD2	TRBV2	NA	TRBJ2-5	TGTGCCACCCCCCCGCGGGGGGTCCAAGAGACCCAGTACTTC	CATPPRGVQETQYF
NA	TRBV4-3	NA	TRBJ1-6	TGCGCCAGCAGCCAAGAAGAGGGTTCGGGTTCACCCCTCCACTTT	CASSQEEGSGSPLHF
TRBD1	TRBV7-9	NA	TRBJ1-2	TGTGCCAGCAGCTTAGATGGGACAGACTATGGCTACACCTTC	CASSLDGTDYGYTF
TRBD2	TRBV27	NA	TRBJ2-3	TGTGCCAGCAGTTTATCGAGCGGGAGGGCGGGCACAGATACGCAGTATTTT	CASSLSSGRAGTDTQYF
NA	TRBV7-9	NA	TRBJ1-5	TGTGCCAGCAGCTACGGTTATAGCAATCAGCCCCAGCATTTT	CASSYGYSNQPQHF
TRBD1	TRBV30	NA	TRBJ1-3	TGTGCCTGGGGACAGGGAAAGAGAAACACCATATATTTT	CAWGQGKRNTIYF
NA	TRBV19	NA	TRBJ1-2	TGTGCCAGTAGTATAGCAGGGAGGTATGGCTACACCTTC	CASSIAGRYGYTF
TRBD1	TRBV4-3	NA	TRBJ1-2	TGCGCCAGCAGCCAAGTCAGGGGGCTGGATGGCTACACCTTC	CASSQVRGLDGYTF
TRBD1	TRBV29-1	NA	TRBJ1-1	TGCAGCGTTGAAGGCGAGGGGGCGGCTGAAGCTTTCTTT	CSVEGEGAAEAFF
TRBD1	TRBV4-3	NA	TRBJ1-1	TGCGCCAGCAGACAGGGGCACACTGAAGCTTTCTTT	CASRQGHTEAFF
NA	TRBV19	NA	TRBJ1-1	TGTGCCAGTAGTAAAATTCTGGGGGCGGTCGACACTGAAGCTTTCTTT	CASSKILGAVDTEAFF
NA	TRBV9	NA	TRBJ1-2	TGTGCCAGCAGCGTGGACAGTCAGTATGGCTACACCTTC	CASSVDSQYGYTF
TRBD1	TRBV5-1	NA	TRBJ2-7	TGCGCCAGCAGCATAGGGACAGGGGCCTACGAGCAGTACTTC	CASSIGTGAYEQYF
NA	TRBV7-2	NA	TRBJ2-7	TGTGCCAGCAGCCCTGGGGGCCTCCCTTCCTACGAGCAGTACTTC	CASSPGGLPSYEQYF
TRBD2	TRBV27	NA	TRBJ2-3	TGTGCCAGCAGTTCCCCCCGACTAGCGGGGGTTCCAGATACGCAGTATTTT	CASSSPRLAGVPDTQYF
TRBD2	TRBV28	once	TRBJ2-1	TGTGCCAGCGTCTCCGGGACTAGCTACAATGAGCAGTTCTTC	CASVSGTSYNEQFF
TRBD1	TRBV6-5	few	TRBJ1-2	TGTGCCAGCAGTTACTCGGCGGACAGGGTTGGTGGCTACACCTTC	CASSYSADRVGGYTF
TRBD2	TRBV7-2	few	TRBJ2-1	TGTGCCAGCAGCTTAGCAAGCGGGAGGGCCCTCGATGAGCAGTTCTTC	CASSLASGRALDEQFF
NA	TRBV12-3/TRBV12-4	NA	TRBJ1-4	TGTGCCAGCAGTTCCGACAGGGAAAAACTGTTTTTT	CASSSDREKLFF
NA	TRBV9	NA	TRBJ2-3	TGTGCCAGCAGCGTAGCGGGGGGCCGGGGAGATACGCAGTATTTT	CASSVAGGRGDTQYF
NA	TRBV28	NA	TRBJ2-5	TGTGCCAGCAGTGCACCCCCCATTGGGCCGGAACAAGAGACCCAGTACTTC	CASSAPPIGPEQETQYF
NA	TRBV10-3	NA	TRBJ1-6	TGTGCCATCAGTGAGTCGAAATTGGGACATGGGGATTATAATTCACCCCTCCACTTT	CAISESKLGHGDYNSPLHF
NA	TRBV11-3	NA	TRBJ2-3	TGTGCCAGCAGTTGTGACTGGAATTGCACAGATACGCAGTATTTT	CASSCDWNCTDTQYF
NA	TRBV7-2	NA	TRBJ1-6	TGTGCCAGCAGCCATCCCCTTGCTGGGGGCCGGTCCTATAATTCACCCCTCCACTTT	CASSHPLAGGRSYNSPLHF
TRBD1	TRBV19	NA	TRBJ1-3	TGTGCCAGTAGTATGGGACAGGGCGCTGGAAACACCATATATTTT	CASSMGQGAGNTIYF
NA	TRBV29-1	NA	TRBJ1-4	TGCAGCGTTGAGGGGGGGACTAATGAAAAACTGTTTTTT	CSVEGGTNEKLFF
TRBD2	TRBV7-2	NA	TRBJ2-1	TGTGCCAGCAGCTTAGATCCACTAGCGGGGGGACTAGGGCAGTTCTTC	CASSLDPLAGGLGQFF
TRBD1	TRBV3-1/TRBV3-2	NA	TRBJ2-7	TGTGCCAGCAGCCCGACCGGGACAGGGGCCTACGAGCAGTACTTC	CASSPTGTGAYEQYF
TRBD2	TRBV12-5	NA	TRBJ2-3	TGTGCTAGTGTCCCTAGCGGGGGGGCCGATACGCAGTATTTT	CASVPSGGADTQYF
NA	TRBV2	NA	TRBJ1-5	TGTGCCAGCAGTGAACGGCAGGCCCAGCCCCAGCATTTT	CASSERQAQPQHF
NA	TRBV29-1	once	TRBJ1-4	TGCAGCGTTTCGACAGCGGGGACTAATGAAAAACTGTTTTTT	CSVSTAGTNEKLFF
NA	TRBV6-5	NA	TRBJ1-2	TGTGCCAGCAGTTACTCGCCTAATAGCCCCTATGGCTACACCTTC	CASSYSPNSPYGYTF
TRBD1	TRBV19	once	TRBJ2-7	TGTGCCAGTTCCCAGGGGGCCTACGAGCAGTACTTC	CASSQGAYEQYF
NA	TRBV9	NA	TRBJ2-7	TGTGCCAGCAGCGTAGGACTAGACTACGAGCAGTACTTC	CASSVGLDYEQYF
NA	TRBV7-6	NA	TRBJ2-2	TGTGCCAGCAGCCTGACGGAGTCCACCGGGGAGCTGTTTTTT	CASSLTESTGELFF
TRBD2	TRBV3-1/TRBV3-2	NA	TRBJ2-7	TGTGCCAGCAGCCAGGCGAGCTTAGCGGGGTACGAGCAGTACTTC	CASSQASLAGYEQYF
NA	TRBV12-3/TRBV12-4	NA	TRBJ2-3	TGTGCCAGCACCATTTACGGGACAGATACGCAGTATTTT	CASTIYGTDTQYF
NA	TRBV7-9	NA	TRBJ2-7	TGTGCCAGCAGCCTCAGGGGGGACAGACCCTACGAGCAGTACTTC	CASSLRGDRPYEQYF
NA	TRBV9	NA	TRBJ1-2	TGTGCCAGCAGCACAGGACAGCTCTCTAACTATGGCTACACCTTC	CASSTGQLSNYGYTF
TRBD1	TRBV2	NA	TRBJ1-2	TGTGCCATCCCGGGACAGGGGATCAACTATGGCTACACCTTC	CAIPGQGINYGYTF
TRBD1	TRBV5-1	once	TRBJ2-7	TGCGCCAGCAGCTGGGGGGACAGGGACTCCTACGAGCAGTACTTC	CASSWGDRDSYEQYF
NA	TRBV30	NA	TRBJ2-2	TGTGCCTGGACCCCAGGTGGACTCTCCGGGGAGCTGTTTTTT	CAWTPGGLSGELFF
TRBD1	TRBV19	NA	TRBJ1-5	TGTGCCACGAACGCCCCGGGACAGGGAGGGAATCAGCCCCAGCATTTT	CATNAPGQGGNQPQHF